These T cell receptor beta chains were read from a single sample in a study of OX40 agonist ivuxolimab in advanced cancers. Using immunoSEQ multiplex PCR, the repertoire was profiled, and TCRdb retains in-frame clones only, with some absent. The data show some 73,000 clones, approximately 90% seen once. Sequencing used CD4+ or CD8+ T cells sorted from blood, obtained in a trial of the OX40 agonist ivuxolimab. The receptors here all came from an adult with an advanced solid tumor such as melanoma, head and neck, liver or kidney cancer. The CDR3 runs from the conserved cysteine through the conserved F or W. Fields, in order: CDR3 DNA, CDR3 protein, V gene, D gene, J gene, clone size. A D gene is named only where the DNA matches it firmly. The size entry is marked missing in some rows and otherwise reads once, few, many or a size class.

cdr3_nt: TGTGCCAGCGGAACGGGAGACACCTACGAGCAGTACTTC
cdr3_aa: CASGTGDTYEQYF
v_call: TRBV9
d_call: -
j_call: TRBJ2-7
clone_size: -

cdr3_nt: TGTGCCAGCAGTTTCCGGGACGGCTACGAGCAGTACTTC
cdr3_aa: CASSFRDGYEQYF
v_call: TRBV27
d_call: -
j_call: TRBJ2-7
clone_size: -

cdr3_nt: TGTGCCAGCAGCCGCGGACTAGCGGGAGGGCCGGATACGCAGTATTTT
cdr3_aa: CASSRGLAGGPDTQYF
v_call: TRBV5-4
d_call: TRBD2
j_call: TRBJ2-3
clone_size: -

cdr3_nt: TGTGCCAGCAGCTTAGGCCACGGCGGCGAGCAGTACTTC
cdr3_aa: CASSLGHGGEQYF
v_call: TRBV7-6
d_call: -
j_call: TRBJ2-7
clone_size: -

cdr3_nt: TGCGCCAGCAGCCAGTTCGTAGCGGGAGGGCGTCCGGCCGGGGAGCTGTTTTTT
cdr3_aa: CASSQFVAGGRPAGELFF
v_call: TRBV4-1
d_call: TRBD2
j_call: TRBJ2-2
clone_size: -

cdr3_nt: TGTGCCAGCAGCGACTCTGGGGCCAACGTCCTGACTTTC
cdr3_aa: CASSDSGANVLTF
v_call: TRBV5-4
d_call: -
j_call: TRBJ2-6
clone_size: -

cdr3_nt: TGTGCCAGCAGCCATCGTTCCGCTGACAATGAGCAGTTCTTC
cdr3_aa: CASSHRSADNEQFF
v_call: TRBV14
d_call: -
j_call: TRBJ2-1
clone_size: -

cdr3_nt: TGTGCCAGCAGTGCCGGGACCGCCGTCGGCTACACCTTC
cdr3_aa: CASSAGTAVGYTF
v_call: TRBV25-1
d_call: -
j_call: TRBJ1-2
clone_size: -

cdr3_nt: TGTGCCAGCAGTCCCACGGGGGGCAGAAACTACGAGCAGTACTTC
cdr3_aa: CASSPTGGRNYEQYF
v_call: TRBV6-1
d_call: -
j_call: TRBJ2-7
clone_size: -

cdr3_nt: TGTGCCATCAGTGAGTCCGGGACAGGGGGTTACAATGAGCAGTTCTTC
cdr3_aa: CAISESGTGGYNEQFF
v_call: TRBV10-3
d_call: TRBD1
j_call: TRBJ2-1
clone_size: -

cdr3_nt: TGTGCCATCAGTGAGCACACGGATCTCCTTTACGAGCAGTACTTC
cdr3_aa: CAISEHTDLLYEQYF
v_call: TRBV6-1
d_call: -
j_call: TRBJ2-7
clone_size: -

cdr3_nt: TGTGCCAGCAGTTTAGCAGGGGGCACGGGGGAGCAGTACTTC
cdr3_aa: CASSLAGGTGEQYF
v_call: TRBV28
d_call: TRBD1
j_call: TRBJ2-7
clone_size: -

cdr3_nt: TGTGCCAGTAACTCCTACAATGAGCAGTTCTTC
cdr3_aa: CASNSYNEQFF
v_call: TRBV19
d_call: -
j_call: TRBJ2-1
clone_size: -

cdr3_nt: TGTGCCAGCAGTTCTAGCGGTAGCACAGATACGCAGTATTTT
cdr3_aa: CASSSSGSTDTQYF
v_call: TRBV7-9
d_call: TRBD2
j_call: TRBJ2-3
clone_size: -

cdr3_nt: TGTGCCAGCAGTTCGCAGGGGGCAGGCAATGAGCAGTTCTTC
cdr3_aa: CASSSQGAGNEQFF
v_call: TRBV6-6
d_call: TRBD1
j_call: TRBJ2-1
clone_size: few

cdr3_nt: TGTGCCAGCAGCGCCGGGACTAGCACTCCCGGGGAGCTGTTTTTT
cdr3_aa: CASSAGTSTPGELFF
v_call: TRBV9
d_call: TRBD2
j_call: TRBJ2-2
clone_size: -

cdr3_nt: TGTGCCAGCAGTTCCTCTAGCGGGAGGGTAGTAGATACGCAGTATTTT
cdr3_aa: CASSSSSGRVVDTQYF
v_call: TRBV27
d_call: TRBD2
j_call: TRBJ2-3
clone_size: -

cdr3_nt: TGTGCCACCAGCAGAGACAGGGGGCGTATATACGAGCAGTACTTC
cdr3_aa: CATSRDRGRIYEQYF
v_call: TRBV15
d_call: TRBD1
j_call: TRBJ2-7
clone_size: -

cdr3_nt: TGTGCCAGCAGCCAAGTCGGGGTCTACGAGCAGTACTTC
cdr3_aa: CASSQVGVYEQYF
v_call: TRBV4-2
d_call: -
j_call: TRBJ2-7
clone_size: -

cdr3_nt: TGTGCCAGCAGTTACCAGGGTTCGGGCCAGCCCCAGCATTTT
cdr3_aa: CASSYQGSGQPQHF
v_call: TRBV27
d_call: -
j_call: TRBJ1-5
clone_size: -

cdr3_nt: TGTGCCATCAGTGACCCCCCTAGCGGGAAATCCTACGAGCAGTACTTC
cdr3_aa: CAISDPPSGKSYEQYF
v_call: TRBV10-3
d_call: TRBD2
j_call: TRBJ2-7
clone_size: once

cdr3_nt: TGTGCCAGCAGCCATGGGACGGCTACCTACAATGAGCAGTTCTTC
cdr3_aa: CASSHGTATYNEQFF
v_call: TRBV7-3
d_call: -
j_call: TRBJ2-1
clone_size: -

cdr3_nt: TGCAGCGTTGATATTACAGATGCGACCCAGTACTTC
cdr3_aa: CSVDITDATQYF
v_call: TRBV29-1
d_call: -
j_call: TRBJ2-5
clone_size: -

cdr3_nt: TGTGCCAGCAGTGAATTGCGGAGGACGGAGACCCAGTACTTC
cdr3_aa: CASSELRRTETQYF
v_call: TRBV25-1
d_call: -
j_call: TRBJ2-5
clone_size: -

cdr3_nt: TGTGCCAGTAGTACACGAAGGGGACTAGCGGGAGCCTACCAAGAGACCCAGTACTTC
cdr3_aa: CASSTRRGLAGAYQETQYF
v_call: TRBV19
d_call: TRBD2
j_call: TRBJ2-5
clone_size: once

cdr3_nt: TGTGCCAGCAGCACGGGACAGGGAAACAATGAGCAGTTCTTC
cdr3_aa: CASSTGQGNNEQFF
v_call: TRBV7-3
d_call: TRBD1
j_call: TRBJ2-1
clone_size: -

cdr3_nt: TGTGCCGGGGAAAGACTAGTATCGAGGGAGACCCAGTACTTC
cdr3_aa: CAGERLVSRETQYF
v_call: TRBV2
d_call: -
j_call: TRBJ2-5
clone_size: -

cdr3_nt: TGTGCCAGCAGTTTGGTTCAGGACCACACAGATACGCAGTATTTT
cdr3_aa: CASSLVQDHTDTQYF
v_call: TRBV27
d_call: -
j_call: TRBJ2-3
clone_size: -

cdr3_nt: TGTGCCACCACCTCCGGGAGCAGCAATCAGCCCCAGCATTTT
cdr3_aa: CATTSGSSNQPQHF
v_call: TRBV10-3
d_call: -
j_call: TRBJ1-5
clone_size: -

cdr3_nt: TGTGCCAGCATGGAAGGGGGGACCTACGAGCAGTACTTC
cdr3_aa: CASMEGGTYEQYF
v_call: TRBV27
d_call: -
j_call: TRBJ2-7
clone_size: -

cdr3_nt: TGTGCCAGTAGACAGGGGGCCGTCTACGAGCAGTACTTC
cdr3_aa: CASRQGAVYEQYF
v_call: TRBV19
d_call: TRBD1
j_call: TRBJ2-7
clone_size: -

cdr3_nt: TGTGCCAGCAGCGTAGCTATCGGTCCCGGGGAGCTGTTTTTT
cdr3_aa: CASSVAIGPGELFF
v_call: TRBV9
d_call: -
j_call: TRBJ2-2
clone_size: -

cdr3_nt: TGTGCCAGCAGTCGAGCTTCAAGATACGAGGGCTACACCTTC
cdr3_aa: CASSRASRYEGYTF
v_call: TRBV6-1
d_call: -
j_call: TRBJ1-2
clone_size: -

cdr3_nt: TGTGCCAGCACTTGGTTGACGGGCATCAATTCACCCCTCCACTTT
cdr3_aa: CASTWLTGINSPLHF
v_call: TRBV27
d_call: -
j_call: TRBJ1-6
clone_size: -

cdr3_nt: TGTGCCATACAGGGTAGTGGTGAAAAACTGTTTTTT
cdr3_aa: CAIQGSGEKLFF
v_call: TRBV19
d_call: -
j_call: TRBJ1-4
clone_size: -

cdr3_nt: TGTGCCAGCAGTCAAACGGGACTGATGGACAATGAGCAGTTCTTC
cdr3_aa: CASSQTGLMDNEQFF
v_call: TRBV27
d_call: -
j_call: TRBJ2-1
clone_size: -

cdr3_nt: TGTGCCAGCAGTTTGGCGGGGTACTACGAGCAGTACTTC
cdr3_aa: CASSLAGYYEQYF
v_call: TRBV28
d_call: -
j_call: TRBJ2-7
clone_size: -